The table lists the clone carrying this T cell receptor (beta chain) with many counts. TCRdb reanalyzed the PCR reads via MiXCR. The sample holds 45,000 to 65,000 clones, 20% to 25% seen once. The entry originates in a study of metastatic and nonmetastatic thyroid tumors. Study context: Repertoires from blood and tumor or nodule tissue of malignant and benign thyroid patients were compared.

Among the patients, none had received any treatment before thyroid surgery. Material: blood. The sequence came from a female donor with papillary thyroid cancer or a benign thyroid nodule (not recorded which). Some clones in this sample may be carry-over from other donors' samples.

The CDR3 here is CAISESAEPWEQYF. The DNA of the CDR3 is TGTGCCATCAGTGAATCAGCGGAGCCCTGGGAGCAGTACTTC. The rearrangement links TRBV10-3 to TRBJ2-7; a possible D gene is TRBD2 (5 bases). Germline V gene data show CDR1 as ENHRY and CDR2 as SYGVKD. The CDR3 spans 14 residues. V was shortened by 3 bases and J by 7 bases, with 16 bases between the two germline ends.